The clone carrying this T cell receptor beta chain appeared many times. Its specificity is not known. Germline V gene data show CDR1 as SGHAT and CDR2 as FQNNGV. The length of the CDR3 is 16 residues. V lost 2 bases, J lost 3 bases, and 5 bases stayed unmatched. This sample is part of a study of T cells in Graves' hyperthyroidism and ophthalmopathy. Amplification targeted TCR beta CDR3 regions from RNA transcripts. The study used the HTBI primer set for a first-round RT-PCR of the TCR CDR3. A single record per CDR3 protein comes from TCRdb applying MiXCR to the multiplex PCR reads. The sample carries over 350,000 distinct CDR3 sequences, around 15% recorded once. Findings and limits, study-wide: Separating ophthalmopathy from stable hyperthyroidism was achieved by a 13 V-J model. It was a median around 6 months before onset that the model predicted ophthalmopathy.

Exclusion of a patient resulted from uncontrolled infection, other autoimmune disease, pregnancy or lactation. The TCR was taken from a man aged 50 to 60 with Graves' ophthalmopathy. This chain joins TRBV11-2 and TRBJ2-3; 10 bases are a match to TRBD1. The sequencing input was blood. The CDR3 loop is CASSLYRDRGTDTQYF. The CDR3 DNA is TGTGCCAGCAGCTTATATCGGGACAGGGGAACAGATACGCAGTATTTT.